This T cell receptor (beta chain) was identified during a study of regulatory T cells in long-lasting Graves disease. Findings and limits, study-wide: New patients shared some 980 public clonotypes, and persistent patients shared more, with about 2,500.

Time point defined: persistent/refractory GD, antithyroid drugs over 5 years with positive TRAb. The authors made the TCR library using RNA they extracted from PBMCs. American Thyroid Association guidelines defined Graves' disease diagnosis. CDR3-region Arm-PCR and iRepertoire HTBI primers produced the TCR beta libraries. Under the authors' procedure: Samples revealed about 63 TRBV and 11 to 15 TRBJ segments. TCRdb ran MiXCR on the multiplex PCR reads and lists one entry per CDR3 protein. TCRdb, rather than the study authors, made the V and J calls. This table has fewer than 550,000 distinct CDR3 sequences, 20% to 25% appearing once. Looked up from germline, CDR1 is MDHEN and CDR2 is SYDVKM. Deletions cut 3 bases from V and 4 bases from J, with 12 bases between. The CDR3 contains 14 residues. As for this clonotype: Its antigen remains unidentified. A much larger clone is a single base away; this may be a read error.

V gene TRBV28 combines with J gene TRBJ2-5; maybe TRBD1 (6 bases). Here the sequenced sample was peripheral blood mononuclear cells (PBMCs), taken when the disease was refractory, from a patient treated with antithyroid drugs. The clonotype originates from a female donor with Graves disease. The CDR3 DNA is TGTGCCAGCAGTTTTGGTGGGGGCCTAGAGACCCAGTACTTC. Translating gives CASSFGGGLETQYF.